This is a list of T cell receptor beta chains from one sample in a study of OX40 agonist ivuxolimab in advanced cancers. Measured with immunoSEQ multiplex PCR; TCRdb has only the in-frame clones, and not every one. The sample yields some 48,000 clones, around 74% seen once. Source: CD4+ or CD8+ T cells sorted from blood, taken in a trial of the OX40 agonist ivuxolimab. All receptors derive from an adult with an advanced solid tumor such as melanoma, head and neck, liver or kidney cancer. CDR3s include the opening cysteine and the closing phenylalanine or tryptophan. A D gene is named only where the DNA matches it firmly. Clone size is stated in some rows and not others, as once, few, many or a class when expanded.

v_call: TRBV7-3
j_call: TRBJ2-4
clone_size: .
d_call: .
cdr3_aa: CASSLRNIQYF
cdr3_nt: TGTGCCAGCAGCTTAAGAAACATTCAGTACTTC

v_call: TRBV2
j_call: TRBJ2-3
clone_size: few
d_call: .
cdr3_aa: CASTLRMAGSTDTQYF
cdr3_nt: TGTGCCAGCACCCTACGAATGGCTGGCTCCACAGATACGCAGTATTTT

v_call: TRBV7-2
j_call: TRBJ2-6
clone_size: .
d_call: .
cdr3_aa: CASSPEGIGANVLTF
cdr3_nt: TGTGCCAGCAGCCCCGAAGGGATTGGGGCCAACGTCCTGACTTTC

v_call: TRBV28
j_call: TRBJ2-5
clone_size: .
d_call: .
cdr3_aa: CASSLADETQYF
cdr3_nt: TGTGCCAGCAGTTTAGCGGACGAGACCCAGTACTTC

v_call: TRBV5-1
j_call: TRBJ1-3
clone_size: .
d_call: .
cdr3_aa: CASSGGQPSNTIYF
cdr3_nt: TGCGCCAGCAGCGGAGGACAGCCAAGCAACACCATATATTTT

v_call: TRBV30
j_call: TRBJ1-1
clone_size: few
d_call: .
cdr3_aa: CAWTDYTEAFF
cdr3_nt: TGTGCCTGGACAGACTACACTGAAGCTTTCTTT

v_call: TRBV4-1
j_call: TRBJ2-5
clone_size: .
d_call: .
cdr3_aa: CASSPTPRQYQETQYF
cdr3_nt: TGCGCCAGCAGCCCAACCCCGAGACAGTACCAAGAGACCCAGTACTTC

v_call: TRBV7-2
j_call: TRBJ2-7
clone_size: .
d_call: .
cdr3_aa: CASSQYRDEQYF
cdr3_nt: TGTGCCAGCAGCCAGTACAGGGACGAGCAGTACTTC

v_call: TRBV5-4
j_call: TRBJ2-2
clone_size: .
d_call: TRBD2
cdr3_aa: CASSRPGTSGTGELFF
cdr3_nt: TGTGCCAGCAGCCGACCCGGGACTAGCGGGACCGGGGAGCTGTTTTTT

v_call: TRBV5-8
j_call: TRBJ1-2
clone_size: .
d_call: TRBD1
cdr3_aa: CASTRTGSGYTF
cdr3_nt: TGTGCCAGTACTCGGACAGGTTCTGGCTACACCTTC